The present T cell receptor beta chain was sequenced within a study of T cells after somatic rescue of genetic block. TCRdb's table, derived via immunoSEQ multiplex PCR, lists solely in-frame clones and lacks some. The table shows tens of thousands of clones, with under 95% occurring only once. CDR3 length: 15 amino acids. CDR1 MNHEY and CDR2 SMNVEV come from the germline V gene (reference sequence). About this clone: Compared with germline, one end of the junction differs, possibly owing to a read error.

The rearrangement links TRBV27 to TRBJ2-7; maybe TRBD1 (6 bases). Sequencing was performed on peripheral blood mononuclear cells (PBMCs). The source of this sequence is a man aged 30 to 45. This CDR3 reads CASSFTGQLSHEQYF. CDR3 sequence (DNA): TGTGCCAGCAGTTTCACCGGACAGCTCTCCCACGAGCAGTACTTC.